The rows below give T cell receptor beta chains drawn from one sample of a study of blood T cell repertoires in COVID-19. Measured with immunoSEQ multiplex PCR; TCRdb has only the in-frame clones, and not every one. The table records 150,000 or so clones, 85% of them present only once. The sequencing input was peripheral blood. These TCRs come from a woman aged 45-65 years with COVID-19, enrolled during active disease. CDR3s include the opening cysteine and the closing phenylalanine or tryptophan. A D gene is named only where the DNA matches it firmly. Expanded clones are given a class, and other clones once, few, many or no size at all.

D gene: TRBD2; V gene: TRBV4-2; clone size: NA; J gene: TRBJ2-3; CDR3 DNA: TGTGCCAGCAGCCAAGGGGAGCGGGGGAGCACAGATACGCAGTATTTT; CDR3 protein: CASSQGERGSTDTQYF
D gene: NA; V gene: TRBV20-1; clone size: NA; J gene: TRBJ2-3; CDR3 DNA: TGCAGTGCTAGACTCGGGGATACGCAGTATTTT; CDR3 protein: CSARLGDTQYF
D gene: NA; V gene: TRBV6-4; clone size: NA; J gene: TRBJ2-2; CDR3 DNA: TGTGCCAGCAGAGCTCTATCGAACACCGGGGAGCTGTTTTTT; CDR3 protein: CASRALSNTGELFF
D gene: NA; V gene: TRBV19; clone size: few; J gene: TRBJ1-5; CDR3 DNA: TGTGCCAGTAGTATAGGGAGACAGATGAACAATCAGCCCCAGCATTTT; CDR3 protein: CASSIGRQMNNQPQHF
D gene: TRBD2; V gene: TRBV19; clone size: NA; J gene: TRBJ2-1; CDR3 DNA: TGTGCCAGTACTAGCATAGCGGGGGGCCCGTCCTACAATGAGCAGTTCTTC; CDR3 protein: CASTSIAGGPSYNEQFF
D gene: NA; V gene: TRBV4-1; clone size: NA; J gene: TRBJ1-1; CDR3 DNA: TGCGCCAGCAGCCCCCAGGGGACTGAAGCTTTCTTT; CDR3 protein: CASSPQGTEAFF
D gene: NA; V gene: TRBV30; clone size: NA; J gene: TRBJ2-7; CDR3 DNA: TGTGCCTGGAGTCGACAGTCAGTGGGGGAGCAGTACTTC; CDR3 protein: CAWSRQSVGEQYF
D gene: NA; V gene: TRBV13; clone size: few; J gene: TRBJ1-6; CDR3 DNA: TGTGCCAGCACATTTCAACGCCAGGGAAGGTCACCCCTCCACTTT; CDR3 protein: CASTFQRQGRSPLHF
D gene: TRBD1; V gene: TRBV2; clone size: NA; J gene: TRBJ2-7; CDR3 DNA: TGTGCCAGCAGCACCGGGACAGGGCCCTACGAGCAGTACTTC; CDR3 protein: CASSTGTGPYEQYF
D gene: TRBD2; V gene: TRBV10-3; clone size: NA; J gene: TRBJ2-5; CDR3 DNA: TGTGCCATCAGTACGGGACTAGCGGGGGAATTGGAGACCCAGTACTTC; CDR3 protein: CAISTGLAGELETQYF
D gene: NA; V gene: TRBV9; clone size: once; J gene: TRBJ1-4; CDR3 DNA: TGTGCCAGCAGTCCAACAACGGGTGAAAAACTGTTTTTT; CDR3 protein: CASSPTTGEKLFF
D gene: NA; V gene: TRBV7-9; clone size: few; J gene: TRBJ2-2; CDR3 DNA: TGTGTCAGTCGCCACAGGGTTAACACCGGGGAGCTGTTTTTT; CDR3 protein: CVSRHRVNTGELFF
D gene: TRBD1; V gene: TRBV10-1; clone size: NA; J gene: TRBJ2-5; CDR3 DNA: TGCGCCAGCAGTCCCGGGACAGCTGGAGAGACCCAGTACTTC; CDR3 protein: CASSPGTAGETQYF
D gene: TRBD1; V gene: TRBV7-9; clone size: NA; J gene: TRBJ1-1; CDR3 DNA: TGTGGGTTGACAGGGCTCTACACTGAAGCTTTCTTT; CDR3 protein: CGLTGLYTEAFF
D gene: NA; V gene: TRBV6-5; clone size: once; J gene: TRBJ1-2; CDR3 DNA: TGTGCCAGCAGTTATGTAACAGGTTCCAACTATGGCTACACCTTC; CDR3 protein: CASSYVTGSNYGYTF
D gene: TRBD2; V gene: TRBV10-3; clone size: NA; J gene: TRBJ2-3; CDR3 DNA: TGTGCCATCAGTGAGTCGGGCGGGGGGGCTATGGATACGCAGTATTTT; CDR3 protein: CAISESGGGAMDTQYF
D gene: TRBD2; V gene: TRBV4-2; clone size: NA; J gene: TRBJ2-3; CDR3 DNA: TGTGCCAGCAGCCCTCTAGCGGGGGGACCTAGCACAGATACGCAGTATTTT; CDR3 protein: CASSPLAGGPSTDTQYF
D gene: TRBD2; V gene: TRBV5-1; clone size: NA; J gene: TRBJ2-5; CDR3 DNA: TGCGCCAGCAGCTTTACGAGGCTAGCGGACCTCCAAGAGACCCAGTACTTC; CDR3 protein: CASSFTRLADLQETQYF
D gene: NA; V gene: TRBV4-1; clone size: NA; J gene: TRBJ1-2; CDR3 DNA: TGCGCCAGCAGCCAAGATCCTAGAGGGGGCTACACCTTC; CDR3 protein: CASSQDPRGGYTF
D gene: TRBD2; V gene: TRBV9; clone size: NA; J gene: TRBJ2-1; CDR3 DNA: TGTGCCAGCAGCGTGACTAGCGGGGGCTCCTACAATGAGCAGTTCTTC; CDR3 protein: CASSVTSGGSYNEQFF
D gene: NA; V gene: TRBV3-1/TRBV3-2; clone size: NA; J gene: TRBJ2-7; CDR3 DNA: TGTGCCAGCAGCCGCACAGGGCGCGAGCAGTACTTC; CDR3 protein: CASSRTGREQYF
D gene: TRBD1; V gene: TRBV11-3; clone size: NA; J gene: TRBJ2-3; CDR3 DNA: TGTGCCAGCAGCGTCGGACAGGGGGCTAGCACAGATACGCAGTATTTT; CDR3 protein: CASSVGQGASTDTQYF
D gene: NA; V gene: TRBV2; clone size: NA; J gene: TRBJ2-3; CDR3 DNA: TGTGCCAGCAGTGAATGGGAGTCAGATACGCAGTATTTT; CDR3 protein: CASSEWESDTQYF
D gene: NA; V gene: TRBV6-5; clone size: once; J gene: TRBJ2-7; CDR3 DNA: TGTGCCAGCAGTTACGACCGGGGTGATTACGAGCAGTACTTC; CDR3 protein: CASSYDRGDYEQYF
D gene: TRBD1; V gene: TRBV2; clone size: NA; J gene: TRBJ2-7; CDR3 DNA: TGTGCCAGCAGTGGGGTCGCAGGGGGCGTCTACGAGCAGTACTTC; CDR3 protein: CASSGVAGGVYEQYF
D gene: NA; V gene: TRBV19; clone size: NA; J gene: TRBJ1-1; CDR3 DNA: TGTGCCAGTCGAAACAGTCAGAACACTGAAGCTTTCTTT; CDR3 protein: CASRNSQNTEAFF
D gene: NA; V gene: TRBV28; clone size: NA; J gene: TRBJ1-2; CDR3 DNA: TGTGCCAGCAGTTTCCGGCCAGGGGCCGGCTACACCTTC; CDR3 protein: CASSFRPGAGYTF
D gene: NA; V gene: TRBV4-1; clone size: NA; J gene: TRBJ1-4; CDR3 DNA: TGCGCCAGCGGAACGCTGACAGGCCTGACCGAAAAACTGTTTTTT; CDR3 protein: CASGTLTGLTEKLFF
D gene: TRBD1; V gene: TRBV30; clone size: NA; J gene: TRBJ2-1; CDR3 DNA: TGTGCCTGGAGGCCAGACAGGGCCAATGAGCAGTTCTTC; CDR3 protein: CAWRPDRANEQFF
D gene: NA; V gene: TRBV12-3/TRBV12-4; clone size: NA; J gene: TRBJ2-7; CDR3 DNA: TGTGCCAGCACCTGGGCGGGTTCCTACGAGCAGTACTTC; CDR3 protein: CASTWAGSYEQYF
D gene: NA; V gene: TRBV19; clone size: NA; J gene: TRBJ1-4; CDR3 DNA: TGTGCCAGTAGTATAGACCTAGAAGCAACTAATGAAAAACTGTTTTTT; CDR3 protein: CASSIDLEATNEKLFF
D gene: NA; V gene: TRBV6-5; clone size: few; J gene: TRBJ1-3; CDR3 DNA: TGTGCCAGCAGTTACGGGACAACCGGAAACACCATATATTTT; CDR3 protein: CASSYGTTGNTIYF
D gene: TRBD2; V gene: TRBV6-4; clone size: NA; J gene: TRBJ2-1; CDR3 DNA: TGTGCCAGCAGTGACACTAGCGGTCTATACAATGAGCAGTTCTTC; CDR3 protein: CASSDTSGLYNEQFF
D gene: TRBD1; V gene: TRBV19; clone size: NA; J gene: TRBJ1-1; CDR3 DNA: TGTGCCAGTAGTGCAACGACAGGGATGAACACTGAAGCTTTCTTT; CDR3 protein: CASSATTGMNTEAFF
D gene: TRBD1; V gene: TRBV3-1/TRBV3-2; clone size: NA; J gene: TRBJ2-2; CDR3 DNA: TGTGCCAGCAGCCAAGATAGGACAGGGGCGACCGGGGAGCTGTTTTTT; CDR3 protein: CASSQDRTGATGELFF
D gene: TRBD2; V gene: TRBV19; clone size: NA; J gene: TRBJ2-5; CDR3 DNA: TGTGCCAGTAGTATACGTCCTAGCGGGGGCCAAGAGACCCAGTACTTC; CDR3 protein: CASSIRPSGGQETQYF
D gene: TRBD1; V gene: TRBV5-5; clone size: NA; J gene: TRBJ1-4; CDR3 DNA: TGTGCCAGCAGCGCCCCCGGGACAGGATTTCCAACTAATGAAAAACTGTTTTTT; CDR3 protein: CASSAPGTGFPTNEKLFF